The entry below gives a single TCR beta chain sequence along with its context. This record belongs to a study of blood T cell repertoires in COVID-19. The overall study: Samples of COVID-19 (acute and convalescent) were obtained from the United States, Italy and Spain. From T cells, B-cell-depleted T cells, or PBMCs came the material, which was cDNA or gDNA.

Trimming cost V 5 bases and J 8 bases; bases outside gene matches: 19. Germline assignment: CDR1 KGHDR and CDR2 SFDVKD. This CDR3 has 17 residues. Original data processing: Nucleated cell number was recorded as an estimate derived from reference gene primer amplification. Measured with immunoSEQ multiplex PCR; TCRdb has only the in-frame clones, and not every one. Clonal size and the V and J genes are those of that table, whereas D and trimming came from the DNA. The sample holds 160,000 or so clones, roughly nine tenths seen once. The sequencing input was peripheral blood. The J gene is TRBJ1-2, the V gene TRBV24-1, with TRBD1 identical over 7 bases. This receptor was taken from a woman between 65 and 79 years old with acute or convalescent COVID-19. Here the CDR3 reads CATSGRRNDREWGGYTF. CDR3 DNA: TGTGCCACCAGTGGAAGAAGAAACGACAGGGAATGGGGGGGCTACACCTTC.